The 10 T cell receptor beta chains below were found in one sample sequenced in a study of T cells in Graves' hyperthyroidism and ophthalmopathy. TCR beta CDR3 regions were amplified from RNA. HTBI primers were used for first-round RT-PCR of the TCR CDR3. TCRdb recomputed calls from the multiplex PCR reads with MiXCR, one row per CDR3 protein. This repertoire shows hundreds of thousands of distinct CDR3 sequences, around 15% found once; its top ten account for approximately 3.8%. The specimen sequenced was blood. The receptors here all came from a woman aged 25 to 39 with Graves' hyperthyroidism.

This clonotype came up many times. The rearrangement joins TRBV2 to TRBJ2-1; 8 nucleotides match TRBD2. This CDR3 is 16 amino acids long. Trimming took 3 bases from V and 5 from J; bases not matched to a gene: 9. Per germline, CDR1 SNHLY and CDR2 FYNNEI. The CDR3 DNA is TGTGCCAGCAGTGATCTACCCAGCGGGAGAAACAATGAGCAGTTCTTC. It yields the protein CASSDLPSGRNNEQFF.

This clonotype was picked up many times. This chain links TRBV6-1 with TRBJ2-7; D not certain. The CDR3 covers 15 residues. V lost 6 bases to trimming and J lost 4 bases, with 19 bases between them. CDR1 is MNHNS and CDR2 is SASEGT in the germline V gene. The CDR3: CASSPKFTLSYEQYF. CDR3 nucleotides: TGTGCCAGCAGCCCGAAATTTACTCTCTCGTACGAGCAGTACTTC.

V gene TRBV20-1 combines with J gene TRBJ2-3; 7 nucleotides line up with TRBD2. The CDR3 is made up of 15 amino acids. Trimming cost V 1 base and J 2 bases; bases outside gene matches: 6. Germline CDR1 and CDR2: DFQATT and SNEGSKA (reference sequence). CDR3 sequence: CSARVPSGYTDTQYF. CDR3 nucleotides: TGCAGTGCTAGAGTCCCTAGCGGCTACACAGATACGCAGTATTTT.

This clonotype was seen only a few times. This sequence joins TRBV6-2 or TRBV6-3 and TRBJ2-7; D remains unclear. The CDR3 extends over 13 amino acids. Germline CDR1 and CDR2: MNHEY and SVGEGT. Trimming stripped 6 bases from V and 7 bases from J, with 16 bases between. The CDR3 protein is CASSTTLGLEQYF. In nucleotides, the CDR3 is TGTGCCAGCAGCACGACACTGGGCCTGGAGCAGTACTTC.

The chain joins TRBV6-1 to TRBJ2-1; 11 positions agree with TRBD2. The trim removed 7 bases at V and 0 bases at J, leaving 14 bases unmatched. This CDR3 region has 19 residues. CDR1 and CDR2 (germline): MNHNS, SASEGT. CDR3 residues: CASNSGLAGLGSSYNEQFF. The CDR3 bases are TGTGCCAGCAACTCAGGACTAGCGGGTCTCGGCAGCTCCTACAATGAGCAGTTCTTC.

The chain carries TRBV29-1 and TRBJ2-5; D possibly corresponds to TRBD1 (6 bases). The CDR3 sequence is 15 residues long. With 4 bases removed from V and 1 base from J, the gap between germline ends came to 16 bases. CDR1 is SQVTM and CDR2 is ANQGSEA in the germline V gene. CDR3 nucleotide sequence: TGCAGCGTTGGCATCGGATACAGGGTCCAAGAGACCCAGTACTTC. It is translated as CSVGIGYRVQETQYF.

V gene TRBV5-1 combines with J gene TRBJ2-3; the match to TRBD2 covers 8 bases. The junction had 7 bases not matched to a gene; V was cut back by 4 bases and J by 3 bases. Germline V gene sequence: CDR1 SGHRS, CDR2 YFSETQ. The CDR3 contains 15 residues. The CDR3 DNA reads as TGCGCCAGCAGCCTGGGTAGCGGGATGACAGATACGCAGTATTTT. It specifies CASSLGSGMTDTQYF.

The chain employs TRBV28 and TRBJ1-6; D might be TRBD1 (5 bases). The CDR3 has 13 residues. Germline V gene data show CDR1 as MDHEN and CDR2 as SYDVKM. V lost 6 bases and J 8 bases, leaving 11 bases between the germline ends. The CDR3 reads CASRGARDSPLHF. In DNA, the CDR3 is TGTGCCAGCAGAGGGGCCAGGGATTCACCCCTCCACTTT. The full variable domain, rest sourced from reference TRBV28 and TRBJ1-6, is DVKVTQSSRYLVKRTGEKVFLECVQDMDHENMFWYRQDPGLGLRLIYFSYDVKMKEKGDIPEGYSVSREKKERFSLILESASTNQTSMYLCASRGARDSPLHFGNGTRLTVT.

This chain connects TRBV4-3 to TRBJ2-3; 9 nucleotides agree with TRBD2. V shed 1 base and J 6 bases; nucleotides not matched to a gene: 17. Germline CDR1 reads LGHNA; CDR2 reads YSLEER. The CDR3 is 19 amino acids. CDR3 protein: CASSQVRRLAAGERDTQYF. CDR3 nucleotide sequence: TGCGCCAGCAGCCAAGTAAGACGACTAGCGGCGGGCGAACGGGATACGCAGTATTTT.

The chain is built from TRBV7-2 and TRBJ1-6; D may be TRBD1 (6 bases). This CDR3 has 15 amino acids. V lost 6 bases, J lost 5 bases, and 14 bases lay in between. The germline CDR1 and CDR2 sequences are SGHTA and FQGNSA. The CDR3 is CASSWGRVNNSPLHF. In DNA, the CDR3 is TGTGCCAGCAGTTGGGGGCGGGTTAATAATTCACCCCTCCACTTT.